This T cell receptor beta chain was found in a study of T-cell reconstitution after alpha-beta-depleted transplantation in children. This clonotype appeared a few times. During its preparation, the TCRbeta library received unique molecular identifiers. TCRdb fed the PCR reads into MiXCR, producing one record per CDR3 protein. Counted here are a few hundred thousand distinct CDR3 sequences, 9.5% to 10% occurring once; the ten biggest clones make up around 9.1%. The V and J ends lost 4 bases and 10 bases respectively, with 17 bases between them. The V gene's germline CDR1 is SGHRS and CDR2 YFSETQ. This CDR3 spans 14 amino acids.

Sequences were derived from PBMCs from the stem cell graft donor, sampled from the stem cell graft. The rearrangement uses TRBV5-1 and TRBJ1-4; no clear D. This receptor was obtained from a human donor who donated a stem cell graft to a child with SCID. The CDR3 nucleotides are TGCGCCAGCAGCCTGGAACTCCAAAGCGGAAAACTGTTTTTT. This encodes CASSLELQSGKLFF.